The clone carrying this TCR beta chain was observed a few times. The germline V gene has CDR1 SQVTM and CDR2 ANQGSEA. This CDR3 has 11 amino acids. V trimming: 6 bases; J trimming: 3 bases; junction bases outside the gene matches: 2. These data belong to a study of blood T cell repertoires in COVID-19. Clones were sequenced by immunoSEQ multiplex PCR, and TCRdb holds only the in-frame ones, with some missing. The sample contains under 300,000 clones, about 89% of which appear only once. The rearrangement links TRBV29-1 to TRBJ2-7, with 7 bases matching TRBD1. The material sequenced was PBMCs or T cells enriched from blood (not recorded which). This receptor was identified in a woman between 18 and 29 years old who had recovered from COVID-19. CDR3: CSVGTDYEQYF. CDR3 coding DNA: TGCAGCGTAGGGACAGACTACGAGCAGTACTTC.